The sequence of this T cell receptor beta chain was determined in a study of glioma-infiltrating T cells. General study points: Above-expected tissue-blood divergence occurred in all gliomas, most in low-grade ones.

This clonotype was seen a handful of times. Its specificity is unknown. Trimming pared 1 base from V and 8 bases from J, leaving 9 bases between. The germline V gene has CDR1 LGHDT and CDR2 YNNKEL (reference sequence). The CDR3 has 13 residues. Using RNA template, CDR3s of TCR alpha and beta were amplified with iRepertoire arm-PCR. For one-step reverse transcription and amplification, 100-400 ng of tissue mRNA or PBMC total RNA was used. TCRdb passed the multiplex PCR reads through MiXCR, listing each CDR3 protein once. The table lists roughly 100,000 distinct CDR3 sequences, less than 30% of them singletons.

The source is a human donor with low-grade glioma or glioblastoma, undergoing nonglioma brain surgery, or in good health (not recorded which). The source material was glioma tissue, nonneoplastic brain tissue, or PBMCs (not recorded which). This rearrangement joins TRBV3-1 to TRBJ1-5; no clear D gene. This CDR3 reads CASSQVGVEPQHF. CDR3 DNA: TGTGCCAGCAGCCAAGTAGGAGTCGAGCCCCAGCATTTT.